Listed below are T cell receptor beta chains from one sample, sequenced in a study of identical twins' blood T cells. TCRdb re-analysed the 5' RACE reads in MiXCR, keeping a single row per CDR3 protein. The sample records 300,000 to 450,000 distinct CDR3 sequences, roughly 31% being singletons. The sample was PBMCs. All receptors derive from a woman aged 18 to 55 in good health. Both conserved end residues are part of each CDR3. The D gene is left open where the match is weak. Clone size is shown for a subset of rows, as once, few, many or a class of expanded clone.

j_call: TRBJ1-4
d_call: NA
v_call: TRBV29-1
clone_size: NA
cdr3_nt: TGCAGCGTTGTTGGAGGGAGGGCTAATGAAAAACTGTTTTTT
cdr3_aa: CSVVGGRANEKLFF

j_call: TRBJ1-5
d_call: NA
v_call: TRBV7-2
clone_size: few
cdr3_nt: TGTGCCAGCAGTTTAAAAGGGGTGAGCAATCAGCCCCAGCATTTT
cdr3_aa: CASSLKGVSNQPQHF

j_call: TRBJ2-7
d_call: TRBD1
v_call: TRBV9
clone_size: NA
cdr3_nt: TGTGCCAGCAGCGTAGCTACACACGGGACAGGGCCCTACGAGCAGTACTTC
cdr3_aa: CASSVATHGTGPYEQYF

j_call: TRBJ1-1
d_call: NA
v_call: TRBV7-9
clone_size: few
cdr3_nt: TGTGCCAGCAGCTTATTAGGGGGTCCGAACACTGAAGCTTTCTTT
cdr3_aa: CASSLLGGPNTEAFF

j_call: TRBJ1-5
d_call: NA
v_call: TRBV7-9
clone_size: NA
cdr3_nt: TGTGCCAGCAGCTTGGACGGACTCAATCAGCCCCAGCATTTT
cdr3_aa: CASSLDGLNQPQHF

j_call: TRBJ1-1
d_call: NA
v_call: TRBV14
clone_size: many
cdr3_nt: TGTGCCAGCAGCCCTCGGGGCGGCCGCCCTGAAGCTTTCTTT
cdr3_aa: CASSPRGGRPEAFF

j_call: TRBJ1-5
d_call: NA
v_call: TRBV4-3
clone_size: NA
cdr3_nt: TGCGCCAGCAGCCTCTGGACGGATCATCAGCCCCAGCATTTT
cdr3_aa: CASSLWTDHQPQHF

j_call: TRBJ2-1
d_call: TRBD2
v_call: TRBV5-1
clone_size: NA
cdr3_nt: TGCGCCAGCAGCCTAGCTCCGGGAGGGTCCTACAATGAGCAGTTCTTC
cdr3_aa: CASSLAPGGSYNEQFF

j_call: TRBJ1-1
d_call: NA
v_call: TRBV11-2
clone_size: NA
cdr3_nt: TGTGCCAGCAGCTTAGATAGGCAGGGCAAGGTGAACACTGAAGCTTTCTTT
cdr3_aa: CASSLDRQGKVNTEAFF

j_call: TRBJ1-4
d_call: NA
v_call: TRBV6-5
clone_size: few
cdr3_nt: TGTGCCAGCAGTTCGAAGCCGGGCGCAACTAATGAAAAACTGTTTTTT
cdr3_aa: CASSSKPGATNEKLFF

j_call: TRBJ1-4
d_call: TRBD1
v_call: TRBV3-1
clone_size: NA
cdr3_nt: TGTGCCAGCAGCCAGGTTACAGGGGTAAATGAAAAACTGTTTTTT
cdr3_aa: CASSQVTGVNEKLFF

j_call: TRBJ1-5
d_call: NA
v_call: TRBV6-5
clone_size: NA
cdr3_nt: TGTGCCAGCAGCTCCAGAGTTTATGGGAATCAGCCCCAGCATTTT
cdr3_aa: CASSSRVYGNQPQHF

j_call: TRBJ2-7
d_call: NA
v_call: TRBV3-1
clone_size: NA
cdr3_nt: TGTGCCAGCAGCCAAGGGGAGTACGAGCAGTACTTC
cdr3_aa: CASSQGEYEQYF

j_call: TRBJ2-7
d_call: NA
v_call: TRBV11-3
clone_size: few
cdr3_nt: TGTGCCAGCAGCCTGACAGGTCTTTCCTACGAGCAGTACTTC
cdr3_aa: CASSLTGLSYEQYF

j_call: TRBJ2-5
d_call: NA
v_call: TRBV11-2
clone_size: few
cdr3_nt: TGTGCCAGCAGCTTATTCGCCCAGGGATCAGAGACCCAGTACTTC
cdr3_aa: CASSLFAQGSETQYF

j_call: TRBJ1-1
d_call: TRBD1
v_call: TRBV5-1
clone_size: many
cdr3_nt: TGTGCCAGCAGCCGAGGGACAGGGAACACTGAAGCTTTCTTT
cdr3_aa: CASSRGTGNTEAFF

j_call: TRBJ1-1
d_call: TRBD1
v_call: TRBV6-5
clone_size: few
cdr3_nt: TGTGCCACATACGCACGGACAGGGAGCGCTGAAGCTTTCTTT
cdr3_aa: CATYARTGSAEAFF

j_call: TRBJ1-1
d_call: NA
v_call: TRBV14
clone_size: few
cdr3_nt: TGTGCCAGCAGCCTTCACCATCTCGCTGAAGCTTTCTTT
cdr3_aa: CASSLHHLAEAFF

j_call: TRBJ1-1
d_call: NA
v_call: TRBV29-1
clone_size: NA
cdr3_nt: TGCATCGTTGGCGGGACACTTAACGCTGAAGCTTTCTTT
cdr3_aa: CIVGGTLNAEAFF

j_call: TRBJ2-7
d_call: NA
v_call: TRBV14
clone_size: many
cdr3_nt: TGTGCCAGCAGCCAAGAAAACCCCTACGAGCAGTACTTC
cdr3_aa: CASSQENPYEQYF

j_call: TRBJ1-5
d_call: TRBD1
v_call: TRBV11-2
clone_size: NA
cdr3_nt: TGTGCCAGCAGCCCAGGGGGTGATCAGCCCCAGCATTTT
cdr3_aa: CASSPGGDQPQHF

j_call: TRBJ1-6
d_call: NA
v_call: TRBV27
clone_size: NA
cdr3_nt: TGTGCCAGCAGTTTGGGGTACTCCTATAATTCACCCCTCCACTTT
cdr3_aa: CASSLGYSYNSPLHF

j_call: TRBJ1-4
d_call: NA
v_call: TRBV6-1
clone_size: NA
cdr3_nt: TGTGCCAGCAGTGTCGGCGACATATCCTATGAAAAACTGTTTTTT
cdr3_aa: CASSVGDISYEKLFF

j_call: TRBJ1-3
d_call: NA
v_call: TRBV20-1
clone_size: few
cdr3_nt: TGCAGTGCTAACCGACTGAGGCTCGGGAACACCATATATTTT
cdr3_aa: CSANRLRLGNTIYF

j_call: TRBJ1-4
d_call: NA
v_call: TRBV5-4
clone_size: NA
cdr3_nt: TGTGCCAGCAGCTTGCCAGGGGCGGCTAATGAAAAACTGTTTTTT
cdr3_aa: CASSLPGAANEKLFF

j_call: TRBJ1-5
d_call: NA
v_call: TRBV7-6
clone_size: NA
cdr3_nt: TGTGCCAGCAGCTTAGTTGAGGGAAGCAATCAGCCCCAGCATTTT
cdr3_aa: CASSLVEGSNQPQHF

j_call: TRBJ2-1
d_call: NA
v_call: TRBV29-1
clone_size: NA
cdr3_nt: TGCAGTTGGAGGGTAGCGGAACTAAATGAGCAGTTCTTC
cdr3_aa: CSWRVAELNEQFF

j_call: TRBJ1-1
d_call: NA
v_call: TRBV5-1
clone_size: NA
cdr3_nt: TGCGCCAGCAGCTTGTATCCGGGTTTCGGCACTGAAGCTTTCTTT
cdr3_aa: CASSLYPGFGTEAFF

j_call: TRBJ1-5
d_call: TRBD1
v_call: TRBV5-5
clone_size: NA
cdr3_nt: TGTGCCAGCAGTCGATGGACAGGGCGCAATCAGCCCCAGCATTTT
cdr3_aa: CASSRWTGRNQPQHF

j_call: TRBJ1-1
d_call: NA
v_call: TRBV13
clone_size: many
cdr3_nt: TGTGCCAGCAGCCCGGGAGGGTATACGGAAGCTTTCTTT
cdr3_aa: CASSPGGYTEAFF

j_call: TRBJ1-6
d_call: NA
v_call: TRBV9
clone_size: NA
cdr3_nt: TGTTCCAGCAGCGTAGAGGCAGCTTGGAATTCACCCCTCCACTTT
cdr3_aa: CSSSVEAAWNSPLHF

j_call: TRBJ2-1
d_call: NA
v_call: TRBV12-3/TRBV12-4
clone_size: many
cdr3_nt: TGTGCCAGCAGTTTTAATAGCCAACTGCAGTTCTTC
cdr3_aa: CASSFNSQLQFF

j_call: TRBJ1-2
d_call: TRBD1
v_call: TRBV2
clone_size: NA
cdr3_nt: TGTGCCAGCAGGGCCGGGACAGGGGGCCGCTACACCTTC
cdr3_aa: CASRAGTGGRYTF

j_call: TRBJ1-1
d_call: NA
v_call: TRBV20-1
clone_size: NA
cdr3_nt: TGCAGTGCTACCTGGGGGACTGAAGCTTTCTTT
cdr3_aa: CSATWGTEAFF

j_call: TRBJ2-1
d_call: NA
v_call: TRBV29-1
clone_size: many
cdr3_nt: TGCAGCGTTATTCAAGGGACAAATGAGCAGTTCTTC
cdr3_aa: CSVIQGTNEQFF

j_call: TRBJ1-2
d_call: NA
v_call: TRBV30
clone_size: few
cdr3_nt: TGTGCCTGGAGTAGGCTGGGTATGGATGGCTACACCTTC
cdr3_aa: CAWSRLGMDGYTF

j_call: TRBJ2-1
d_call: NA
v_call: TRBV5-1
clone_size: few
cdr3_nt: TGCGCCAGCAGCATAGACAGATCATTCTACAATGAGCAGTTCTTC
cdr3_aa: CASSIDRSFYNEQFF

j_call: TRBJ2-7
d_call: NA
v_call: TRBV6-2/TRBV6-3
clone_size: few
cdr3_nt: TGTGCCAGCAGTTACTCGAAGGGACATAGGGACGAGCAGTACTTC
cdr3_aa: CASSYSKGHRDEQYF

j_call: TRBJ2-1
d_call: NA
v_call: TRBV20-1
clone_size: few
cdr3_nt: TGCAGTGCTAGAAGGCGGGACGCCTACAATGAGCAGTTCTTC
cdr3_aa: CSARRRDAYNEQFF

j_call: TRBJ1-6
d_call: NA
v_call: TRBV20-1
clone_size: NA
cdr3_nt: TGCAGTGCTAGCGCTAGGGTAGATTCACCCCTCCACTTT
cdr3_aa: CSASARVDSPLHF

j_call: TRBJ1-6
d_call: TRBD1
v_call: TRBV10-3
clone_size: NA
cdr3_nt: TGTGCCATCAGAGAGGGGGCCTACAATTCACCCCTCCACTTT
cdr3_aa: CAIREGAYNSPLHF

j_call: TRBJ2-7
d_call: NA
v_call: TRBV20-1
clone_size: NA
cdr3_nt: TGCAGTGCTAGGGATCGTACCGGACGTGTCTACGAGCAGTGCTTC
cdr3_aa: CSARDRTGRVYEQCF

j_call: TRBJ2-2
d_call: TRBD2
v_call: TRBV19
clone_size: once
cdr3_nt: TGTGCCAGTTCCGGGACTAGTCGAACCGGGGAACTGTTTTTT
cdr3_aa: CASSGTSRTGELFF